Following are 20 T cell receptor beta chains from one sample sequenced in a study of blood T cells in healthy people across ages. Then a second PCR, running about 6 to 12 cycles, was carried out with a sample-barcoded 5' primer and a J-beta primer mix. A single record per CDR3 protein comes from TCRdb applying MiXCR to the 5' RACE reads. The sample yields about 1,400,000 distinct CDR3 sequences, around 42% seen once. Input material: blood. The receptors were sampled from a young woman in good health.

This clonotype was observed at least ten times. This sequence joins TRBV29-1 and TRBJ2-1, with D uncertain. The CDR3 length is 11 residues. CDR1 SQVTM and CDR2 ANQGSEA come from the germline V gene. V lost 4 bases and J lost 10, with 11 bases in between. In DNA form, the CDR3 reads TGCAGCGTTGTAACAGCCCGGGAGCAGTTCTTC. Translated, it gives CSVVTAREQFF.

The chain recombines TRBV7-6 with TRBJ2-1, with D tentatively TRBD2 (6 bases). The germline V gene encodes CDR1 SGHVS and CDR2 FNYEAQ. The germline V and J ends were trimmed by 1 base and 4 bases, with 14 bases remaining between them. The length of the CDR3 is 16 residues. CDR3 nucleotides: TGTGCCAGCAGCTTAGAAGGCCCCGGGGGATACAATGAGCAGTTCTTC. Translation: CASSLEGPGGYNEQFF.

The chain uses TRBV6-4 and TRBJ2-7, with D perhaps matching TRBD2 (5 bases). The germline V and J ends were trimmed by 3 bases and 7 bases, with 19 bases remaining between them. The CDR3 loop spans 15 amino acids. From germline, CDR1 is MRHNA and CDR2 SNTAGT. CDR3 bases: TGTGCCAGCAGTGAGGGTAGCGTGGCGGGTAAGGAGCAGTACTTC. This sequence encodes CASSEGSVAGKEQYF.

The sample holds a few counts of this clonotype. This sequence joins TRBV29-1 and TRBJ2-5; tentatively, D is TRBD2 (6 bases). The CDR3 sequence is 13 residues long. Per germline, CDR1 SQVTM and CDR2 ANQGSEA. V dropped 3 bases and J dropped 12 bases, with 20 bases sitting between them. The CDR3 reads CSVEASATGWEYF. The DNA for the CDR3 is TGCAGCGTTGAGGCTAGCGCGACCGGGTGGGAGTACTTC.

The V call is TRBV29-1, the J call TRBJ2-5; D uncertain. With 8 bases removed from V and 3 bases from J, the gap between germline ends came to 13 bases. This CDR3 comprises 12 residues. The germline gives CDR1 SQVTM, CDR2 ANQGSEA. The CDR3 region is CSPKDGEETQYF. The CDR3, as DNA: TGCAGCCCCAAGGACGGAGAAGAGACCCAGTACTTC.

A few counts support this clonotype. The rearrangement joins TRBV29-1 to TRBJ2-3; 7 bases fit TRBD2. V trimming: 4 bases; J trimming: 0 bases; junction bases outside the gene matches: 1. The CDR3 loop spans 13 amino acids. The germline gives CDR1 SQVTM, CDR2 ANQGSEA. The CDR3 here is CSVAAGSTDTQYF. CDR3 in DNA: TGCAGCGTTGCAGCGGGGAGCACAGATACGCAGTATTTT.

The rearrangement joins TRBV20-1 to TRBJ2-4; 10 bases agree with TRBD2. J was trimmed by 7 bases and V by 0 bases; bases with no gene match: 6. Germline V gene sequence: CDR1 DFQATT, CDR2 SNEGSKA (reference sequence). CDR3 length equals 15 residues. CDR3 bases: TGCAGTGCTAGAGAGGGAGCGGGAGGGCCTAACATTCAGTACTTC. Translating it yields CSAREGAGGPNIQYF.

This clonotype came up a few times. This sequence joins TRBV12-3 or TRBV12-4 and TRBJ2-7; unclear D gene. V was cut by 8 bases and J by 2 bases, with 10 bases left in between. The CDR3 covers 12 residues. CDR3 sequence: CASGHSTYEQYF. DNA of the CDR3: TGTGCCAGCGGCCACAGCACCTACGAGCAGTACTTC.

The gene calls are TRBV18 and TRBJ2-5; TRBD2 is a possible D gene (5 bases). The V end lost 0 bases, the J end lost 5 bases, and 10 bases lay between the germline ends. The germline gives CDR1 KGHSH, CDR2 LQKENI. The CDR3 length is 14 residues. CDR3 sequence (DNA): TGTGCCAGCTCACCACCGACTACGTGGGAGACCCAGTACTTC. As protein: CASSPPTTWETQYF.

V is TRBV9 and J is TRBJ2-3, with TRBD2 matching 9 bases. With 1 base clipped from V and 0 bases from J, the junction kept 3 bases outside the gene matches. The CDR3 loop spans 16 amino acids. Germline CDR1 SGDLS, CDR2 YYNGEE. The CDR3 protein is CASSVSGRSSTDTQYF. The CDR3 DNA reads TGTGCCAGCAGCGTAAGCGGGAGGTCGAGCACAGATACGCAGTATTTT.

CDR3 loop: CASSLSGDSGNTIYF. The CDR3 nucleotides read TGTGCCAGCAGTTTATCAGGGGACTCTGGAAACACCATATATTTT. The rearrangement joins TRBV27 to TRBJ1-3, with a tentative D call TRBD1 (5 bases). The V gene's germline CDR1 is MNHEY and CDR2 SMNVEV (reference sequence). V dropped 0 bases and J dropped 0 bases, with 6 bases sitting between them. The CDR3 loop spans 15 amino acids.

A few counts support this clonotype. The chain uses TRBV2 and TRBJ2-3; the D gene is possibly TRBD2 (6 bases). The CDR3 is 12 residues long. Trimming stripped 3 bases from V and 14 bases from J, with 15 bases between. From germline, CDR1 is SNHLY and CDR2 FYNNEI. The CDR3 region is CASSEGTRTAYF. CDR3 nucleotide sequence: TGTGCCAGCAGTGAGGGGACTCGAACTGCGTATTTT.

The chain uses TRBV4-2 and TRBJ2-7; 10 positions agree with TRBD2. This CDR3 is 16 amino acids long. The V and J ends lost 0 bases and 0 bases, in that order; junction bases with no gene match: 2. CDR1 LGHNA and CDR2 YNFKEQ come from the germline V gene. This chain's CDR3 is CASSQEPSGGSYEQYF. The DNA for the CDR3 is TGTGCCAGCAGCCAAGAGCCTAGCGGGGGCTCCTACGAGCAGTACTTC.

In this sample, this clonotype turned up a few times. The V and J genes are TRBV5-1 and TRBJ2-3, with D perhaps TRBD1 or TRBD2 (5 bases each). Germline V gene sequence: CDR1 SGHRS, CDR2 YFSETQ. CDR3 length: 15 residues. V lost 0 bases and J 1 base, leaving 9 bases between the germline ends. This CDR3 reads CASSLVGDGTDTQYF. The CDR3 nucleotides read TGCGCCAGCAGCTTGGTTGGGGACGGCACAGATACGCAGTATTTT. Together with reference TRBV5-1 and TRBJ2-3, the CDR3 gives the full variable domain: KAGVTQTPRYLIKTRGQQVTLSCSPISGHRSVSWYQQTPGQGLQFLFEYFSETQRNKGNFPGRFSGRQFSNSRSEMNVSTLELGDSALYLCASSLVGDGTDTQYFGPGTRLTVL.

The genes are TRBV20-1 and TRBJ1-2; 8 positions agree with TRBD1. CDR3 length: 13 amino acids. After removal of 6 bases from V and 8 bases from J, the junction contained 11 bases not matched to a gene. The V gene's germline CDR1 is DFQATT and CDR2 SNEGSKA (reference sequence). This CDR3 is CSAGAGTGAGYTF. For the CDR3, the DNA is TGCAGTGCAGGTGCCGGGACAGGTGCGGGCTACACCTTC.

In its sample, this clonotype was seen a few times. This rearrangement joins TRBV15 to TRBJ2-7; possibly TRBD2 for D (5 bases). From germline, CDR1 is LNHNV and CDR2 YYDKDF (reference sequence). Trimming took 7 bases from V and 6 from J, leaving 16 bases between them. The CDR3 length is 13 residues. CDR3 DNA sequence: TGTGCCACCACAAACGGGGTTATGTCCGAGCAGTACTTC. Translating it yields CATTNGVMSEQYF.

V usage is TRBV12-3 or TRBV12-4 and J usage is TRBJ2-7, with 8 bases that match TRBD1. With the DNA end fitting TRBJ2-5 better, the J assignment may be wrong. The CDR3 has 15 residues. The DNA of the CDR3 is TGTGCCAGCAGTTATTACGGCAGGGGGCCCGAGACCCAGTACTTC. Translated, it gives CASSYYGRGPETQYF.

Concerning this clonotype itself: Just one base apart from a much larger clone, this may be a read error. V is TRBV15 and J is TRBJ2-5, with 10 bases fitting TRBD2. CDR1 is LNHNV and CDR2 is YYDKDF in the germline V gene (reference sequence). The CDR3 length is 16 residues. CDR3 residues: CAISRGLAVQQETQYF. The CDR3, as DNA: TGTGCCATCAGCAGAGGACTAGCGGTGCAACAAGAGACCCAGTACTTC.

The CDR3 loop is CASSVGDRALMNTEAFF. The DNA for the CDR3 is TGTGCCAGCAGTGTGGGGGACAGGGCCCTTATGAACACTGAAGCTTTCTTT. The chain links TRBV12-3 or TRBV12-4 to TRBJ1-1, with TRBD1 matching 9 bases. This CDR3 has 17 amino acids. Trimming at V came to 5 bases and at J to 0 bases, leaving 10 bases not matched to a gene.

V is TRBV12-5 and J is TRBJ1-5; possibly TRBD1 for D (5 bases). The CDR3 sequence is 13 residues long. V was trimmed by 7 bases and J by 7 bases, leaving 14 bases between them. Germline loops: CDR1 LGHNT, CDR2 FRNRAP. The CDR3 DNA reads TGTGCTAGTGCCTTTGGGGCACGACAGCCCCAGCATTTT. As protein: CASAFGARQPQHF.